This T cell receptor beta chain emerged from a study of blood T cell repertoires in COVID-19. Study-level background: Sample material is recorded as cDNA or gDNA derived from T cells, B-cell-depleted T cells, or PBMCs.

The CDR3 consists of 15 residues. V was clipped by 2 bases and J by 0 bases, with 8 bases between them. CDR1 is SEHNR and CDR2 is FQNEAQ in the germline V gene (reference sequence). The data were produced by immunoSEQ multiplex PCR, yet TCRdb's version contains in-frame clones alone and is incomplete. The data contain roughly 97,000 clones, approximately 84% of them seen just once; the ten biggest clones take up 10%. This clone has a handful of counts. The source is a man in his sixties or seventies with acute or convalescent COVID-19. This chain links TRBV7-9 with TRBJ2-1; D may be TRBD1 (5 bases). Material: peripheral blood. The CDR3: CASSLTGNSYNEQFF. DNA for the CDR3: TGTGCCAGCAGCTTAACAGGAAACTCCTACAATGAGCAGTTCTTC.